The 3 T cell receptor beta chains below come from one sample, sequenced in a study of cytomegalovirus exposure and HLA in healthy donors. PCR used 60 Vbeta primers and 13 Jbeta primers. This table comes from immunoSEQ multiplex PCR, and its TCRdb copy is limited to in-frame clones, with some not included. Of approximately 92,000 clones detected, approximately 71% appear once; the ten largest clones hold 2.7%. The sample taken for sequencing was PBMCs. The receptors stem from a middle-aged man in good health and CMV-seronegative.

The genes are TRBV29-1 and TRBJ2-7; 8 bases line up with TRBD1. Germline V gene lookup returns CDR1 SQVTM and CDR2 ANQGSEA. Trimming took 7 bases from V and 5 from J; bases not matched to a gene: 4. This CDR3 is 11 amino acids long. CDR3 residues: CSAQTGDEQYF. The CDR3 DNA reads TGCAGCGCCCAGACAGGGGACGAGCAGTACTTC.

The rearrangement uses TRBV11-3 and TRBJ1-2; 7 bases map to TRBD1. The V and J ends lost 2 bases and 3 bases, in that order; junction bases with no gene match: 3. The length of the CDR3 is 14 residues. Germline values: CDR1 SGHNT, CDR2 YENEEA. The CDR3 protein is CASSLPGGYYGYTF. The CDR3 region has the DNA TGTGCCAGCAGCTTACCAGGGGGTTACTATGGCTACACCTTC.

The rearrangement links TRBV29-1 to TRBJ1-5, with 8 bases fitting TRBD1. Germline V lookup: CDR1 SQVTM, CDR2 ANQGSEA. V shed 8 bases, J shed 0 bases, and the junction held 15 bases outside the gene matches. There are 17 residues in the CDR3. For the CDR3, the DNA is TGCAGCACCTTAACAGGGGGTGAGGTTTATAGCAATCAGCCCCAGCATTTT. Encoded protein: CSTLTGGEVYSNQPQHF.